A single sample is the source of the 23 T cell receptor beta chains below, sequenced in a study of control samples from healthy donors and cancer patients. Only in-frame clones appear in the TCRdb table, and some are missing; sequencing was by immunoSEQ multiplex PCR. The sample includes under 150,000 clones, around 90% of them seen just once. Sequences were obtained from blood. Every receptor here comes from a man in his thirties or forties in good health.

The V and J genes are TRBV25-1 and TRBJ2-7; 10 bases fit TRBD2. Germline-derived CDR1 and CDR2 are MGHDK and SYGVNS. Unmatched junction bases numbered 11, after V lost 3 bases and J lost 6 bases. This CDR3 has 16 amino acids. The CDR3 DNA is TGTGCCAGCAGTGACCGAAGCGGGAGGGCCTATTCCGAGCAGTACTTC. Translated: CASSDRSGRAYSEQYF.

V and J are TRBV28 and TRBJ2-5; D is uncertain. The CDR3 runs 11 residues. Trimming took off 4 bases at V and 3 bases at J, with 3 bases between the two ends. Germline lookup yields CDR1 MDHEN and CDR2 SYDVKM. The CDR3: CASSSKETQYF. The CDR3 region has the DNA TGTGCCAGCAGTTCAAAAGAGACCCAGTACTTC.

The rearrangement uses TRBV5-8 and TRBJ2-7; maybe TRBD2 (6 bases). Germline V gives CDR1 SGHTS, CDR2 YDEGEE. Trimming took 2 bases from V and 3 from J, leaving 18 bases between them. The CDR3 spans 16 residues. CDR3 sequence: CASSFYSGGTFYEQYF. The CDR3 region has the DNA TGTGCCAGCAGCTTTTATTCGGGCGGGACCTTCTACGAGCAGTACTTC.

This sequence joins TRBV6-5 and TRBJ1-2; D gene ambiguous. The CDR3 extends over 15 amino acids. In germline, CDR1 is MNHEY, CDR2 SVGAGI. The V gene lost 2 bases and the J gene lost 4 bases, with 14 bases spanning the gap. CDR3 sequence: CASSYMPGGGYGYTF. The CDR3, as DNA: TGTGCCAGCAGTTACATGCCGGGTGGTGGCTATGGCTACACCTTC.

The chain is built from TRBV7-9 and TRBJ1-4; 7 bases map to TRBD1. The ends lost 2 bases at V and 5 bases at J; junction bases unmatched: 17. The CDR3 totals 19 residues. CDR1 is SEHNR, CDR2 FQNEAQ, per germline (reference sequence). The CDR3 sequence: CASSLIRTGDSQFNEKLFF. Written as DNA, the CDR3 is TGTGCCAGCAGCTTAATCAGGACAGGTGACTCTCAGTTCAATGAAAAACTGTTTTTT.

A note on this clone: The identical CDR3 is also encoded by other nucleotide sequences in the sample. The chain recombines TRBV6-2 or TRBV6-3 with TRBJ1-5; 8 bases line up with TRBD1. Germline loops: CDR1 MNHEY, CDR2 SVGEGT. The CDR3 is 18 amino acids. V trimming: 2 bases; J trimming: 0 bases; junction bases outside the gene matches: 9. This CDR3 reads CASSYRAGTGISNQPQHF. The CDR3 bases are TGTGCCAGCAGTTACAGGGCCGGGACAGGCATTAGCAATCAGCCCCAGCATTTT.

CDR3 DNA: TGTGCCAGCAGCCGGGACCACACAGATACGCAGTATTTT. The encoded protein is CASSRDHTDTQYF. The rearrangement links TRBV11-2 to TRBJ2-3; the D gene could be TRBD1 or TRBD2 (5 bases each). CDR1 SGHAT and CDR2 FQNNGV come from the germline V gene. This CDR3 comprises 13 residues. V was pared by 5 bases and J by 2 bases, with 8 bases between.

V is TRBV6-5 and J is TRBJ1-4, with a weak D call TRBD1 (5 bases). The CDR3 length is 15 residues. Trimming cost V 2 bases and J 0 bases, with 7 bases left between them. Germline V gene lookup returns CDR1 MNHEY and CDR2 SVGAGI. The CDR3 protein is CASSYGDATNEKLFF. The CDR3 nucleotides read TGTGCCAGCAGTTACGGGGACGCAACTAATGAAAAACTGTTTTTT.

The V call is TRBV7-2, the J call TRBJ2-5; a possible D gene is TRBD2 (6 bases). The V end was cut by 4 bases, the J end by 5 bases, with 20 bases between. This CDR3 comprises 16 residues. Germline assignment: CDR1 SGHTA and CDR2 FQGNSA. CDR3 DNA sequence: TGTGCCAGCAGCTGGGGTAGTGCGGGGCCGCGGGAGACCCAGTACTTC. This codes for CASSWGSAGPRETQYF.

The CDR3 nucleotides are TGTGCCAGCAGTGAATATACAGCAGGGTCCGGGGCCAACGTCCTGACTTTC. This translates into CASSEYTAGSGANVLTF. This sequence joins TRBV25-1 and TRBJ2-6, with D tentatively TRBD1 (5 bases). The V gene lost 0 bases and the J gene lost 4 bases, with 13 bases spanning the gap. This CDR3 is 17 amino acids long. Germline V CDR1 and CDR2: MGHDK, SYGVNS.

This clone was counted once. This chain connects TRBV19 to TRBJ1-5, with D perhaps matching TRBD1 (6 bases). The germline V gene has CDR1 LNHDA and CDR2 SQIVND (reference sequence). With 6 bases removed from V and 3 bases from J, the gap between germline ends came to 15 bases. There are 15 residues in the CDR3. CDR3 DNA sequence: TGTGCCAGTAGCGTCTGGGGGGGCTCCAATCAGCCCCAGCATTTT. Protein sequence: CASSVWGGSNQPQHF.

In this sample, this clone turned up a few times. The V and J genes are TRBV6-5 and TRBJ1-1; D is possibly TRBD1 (6 bases). Germline V lookup: CDR1 MNHEY, CDR2 SVGAGI. The CDR3 totals 14 residues. Deletions cut 7 bases from V and 4 bases from J, with 16 bases between. DNA for the CDR3: TGTGCCAGCATAAACAGGGCCCAGAGCACTGAAGCTTTCTTT. Encoded protein: CASINRAQSTEAFF.

J is TRBJ1-4 and V is TRBV7-9; unclear D gene. Between the trimmed V and J ends, which lost 4 bases and 2 bases, there was a span of 11 bases. Germline V gene lookup returns CDR1 SEHNR and CDR2 FQNEAQ (reference sequence). This CDR3 comprises 15 residues. The chain's CDR3 is CASSYEPTTNEKLFF. Here the CDR3 DNA reads TGTGCCAGCAGCTACGAACCGACTACTAATGAAAAACTGTTTTTT.

The V gene is TRBV5-8, the J gene TRBJ1-1, with D unresolved. The germline V gene has CDR1 SGHTS and CDR2 YDEGEE. The CDR3 totals 15 residues. V was clipped by 3 bases and J by 3 bases, with 15 bases between them. CDR3 protein: CASSSTKQGYTEAFF. For the CDR3, the DNA is TGTGCCAGCAGCTCAACTAAGCAAGGGTACACTGAAGCTTTCTTT.

The V call is TRBV19, the J call TRBJ2-7; 7 positions match TRBD2. The CDR3 sequence is 14 residues long. The J segment lost 1 base and the V segment lost 5 bases, leaving 5 bases of the junction unmatched. Per the germline V gene, CDR1 is LNHDA and CDR2 is SQIVND (reference sequence). This chain's CDR3 is CASSPGGGSYEQYF. In DNA, the CDR3 is TGTGCCAGTAGTCCGGGGGGAGGGTCCTACGAGCAGTACTTC.

The CDR3 coding sequence is TGTGCCAGTAAGCTAGCAAGGAGAGGCGAGCAGTACTTC. It is translated as CASKLARRGEQYF. This chain connects TRBV6-6 to TRBJ2-7, with a tentative D call TRBD2 (5 bases). This CDR3 spans 13 amino acids. The V and J ends lost 9 bases and 6 bases respectively, with 18 bases between them. The germline V gene has CDR1 MNHNY and CDR2 SVGAGI (reference sequence).

The J gene is TRBJ1-5, the V gene TRBV6-2 or TRBV6-3; D ambiguous. Germline assignment: CDR1 MNHEY and CDR2 SVGEGT. CDR3 length equals 17 residues. V gave up 5 bases and J gave up 1 base, with 18 bases separating them. The CDR3 loop is CASSRTGEAVSNQPQHF. The CDR3 DNA reads TGTGCCAGCAGTCGGACCGGGGAGGCCGTAAGCAATCAGCCCCAGCATTTT.

This clone was recorded once. J is TRBJ1-6 and V is TRBV2, with no clear D. Trimming pared 4 bases from V and 7 bases from J, leaving 23 bases between. The germline CDR1 and CDR2 sequences are SNHLY and FYNNEI. This CDR3 region has 18 residues. CDR3 in amino acids: CASSAQWLGKTLNSPLHF. CDR3 bases: TGTGCCAGCAGTGCTCAATGGCTGGGAAAGACGTTAAATTCACCCCTCCACTTT.

V usage is TRBV6-1 and J usage is TRBJ1-1, with a possible D match to TRBD1 (6 bases). Germline lookup yields CDR1 MNHNS and CDR2 SASEGT. This CDR3 has 16 residues. V was shortened by 3 bases and J by 4 bases, with 18 bases between the two germline ends. CDR3 sequence reads: CASSDVRMGGGTEAFF. The DNA of the CDR3 is TGTGCCAGCAGTGACGTCCGAATGGGGGGCGGCACTGAAGCTTTCTTT.

The chain recombines TRBV7-8 with TRBJ2-2; 8 nucleotides line up with TRBD1. V shed 1 base and J 3 bases; nucleotides not matched to a gene: 10. The CDR3 sequence is 18 residues long. CDR1 is SGHVS and CDR2 is FQNEAQ in the germline V gene. The CDR3 coding sequence is TGTGCCAGCAGCTTAGTGTCGTCGCCAGGGGGCTACACCGGGGAGCTGTTTTTT. This gives the protein CASSLVSSPGGYTGELFF.

The chain joins TRBV10-3 to TRBJ2-7; 11 bases are a match to TRBD2. J lost 6 bases, V lost 3 bases, and 10 bases had no gene match. The germline V gene encodes CDR1 ENHRY and CDR2 SYGVKD. The CDR3 has 16 residues. CDR3 in amino acids: CAISDPATSGISEQYF. The CDR3 bases are TGTGCCATCAGTGACCCAGCGACTAGCGGGATTTCCGAGCAGTACTTC.

This clone occurred once. The V and J genes are TRBV5-4 and TRBJ2-4, with D unresolved. Trimming took 5 bases from V and 3 from J, leaving 24 bases between them. Germline-derived CDR1 and CDR2 are SGHNT and YYREEE (reference sequence). The CDR3 covers 18 residues. The CDR3 bases are TGTGCCAGCAGTAGTATCGGGCGCGCGGAGATTGGCAAAAACATTCAGTACTTC. Translated: CASSSIGRAEIGKNIQYF.

This clone was seen just once. This sequence joins TRBV25-1 and TRBJ1-1; D is ambiguous. The CDR3 is 11 residues long. Germline V gene lookup returns CDR1 MGHDK and CDR2 SYGVNS. The V end lost 7 bases, the J end lost 1 base, and 4 bases lay between the germline ends. This CDR3 is CASTQNTEAFF. The CDR3 coding sequence is TGTGCCAGCACACAGAACACTGAAGCTTTCTTT.